The present T cell receptor (beta chain) was sequenced within a study of beta chain features in type 1 diabetes. Every isolated RNA sample was fully reverse transcribed, so sequencing captured expressed TCRB transcripts. Clones were sequenced by immunoSEQ multiplex PCR, and TCRdb holds only the in-frame ones, with some missing. The sample lists 140,000 or so clones, roughly an eighth seen once, with under 1.5% in the top ten. Points from the study as a whole: All four CD4+ subsets from Type 1 diabetes patients carried moderately but significantly shorter TCRB CDR3s.

In the case of this clone: Its specificity is unknown.

The CDR3 is made up of 14 amino acids. Germline V gene lookup returns CDR1 SGDLS and CDR2 YYNGEE. Trimming cost V 0 bases and J 7 bases, with 8 bases left between them. What was sequenced was central memory CD4+ T cells from blood. This sequence joins TRBV9 and TRBJ1-6, with D tentatively TRBD1 (5 bases). The TCR originated in a man between 18 and 35 years old with type 1 diabetes. The CDR3, as DNA: TGTGCCAGCAGCGTAGGGGGGATCAATTCACCCCTCCACTTT. Protein sequence: CASSVGGINSPLHF. Complete variable domain (other parts from reference TRBV9 and TRBJ1-6): DSGVTQTPKHLITATGQRVTLRCSPRSGDLSVYWYQQSLDQGLQFLIQYYNGEERAKGNILERFSAQQFPDLHSELNLSSLELGDSALYFCASSVGGINSPLHFGNGTRLTVT.